This T cell receptor beta chain was profiled in a study of beta chain features in type 1 diabetes. Overall study: Sorted cells numbering some 110 million were examined across all samples. The study's findings and limits: Type 1 diabetes patients had TCRB CDR3s that were shorter (moderately but significantly so) in all four CD4+ subsets. VDJ junctions from type 1 diabetes patients carried fewer insertions and larger deletions.

On this clone: Its specificity is not known.

What was sequenced were expressed TCRB transcripts, since all of the isolated RNA had been reverse transcribed. Some clones are missing from TCRdb's copy, which holds only in-frame ones; the method was immunoSEQ multiplex PCR. The sample records 300,000 to 350,000 clones, about a tenth being singletons. Once sorted, every population was more than 95% pure. Trimming took off 7 bases at V and 2 bases at J, with 6 bases between the two ends. CDR1 and CDR2 (germline): SNHLY, FYNNEI. This CDR3 region has 11 residues. The specimen sequenced was central memory CD4+ T cells from blood. The sequence was obtained from a man aged 30 to 39 with type 1 diabetes. The chain recombines TRBV2 with TRBJ2-7; D is uncertain. CDR3 nucleotides: TGTGCCAGCATGGCAACCTACGAGCAGTACTTC. Its protein product is CASMATYEQYF.